This T cell receptor beta chain was sequenced for a study of blood T cell repertoires in COVID-19. The wider study: Some COVID-19 samples were acute and others convalescent; all came from the United States, Italy and Spain. From T cells, B-cell-depleted T cells, or PBMCs came the material, which was cDNA or gDNA.

In the source study's methods: Amplification of reference gene primers was used by the study to estimate nucleated cell counts. Method: immunoSEQ multiplex PCR; TCRdb's copy keeps in-frame clones and lacks some. The DNA gave D and trimming, while V, J and clone size come from that table. The sample records about 59,000 clones, 91% being singletons. Germline V gene sequence: CDR1 SGHTA, CDR2 FQGTGA. This CDR3 region has 13 residues. V was pared by 2 bases and J by 5 bases, with 6 bases between. The TCR was taken from a human donor in a cohort sampled during active COVID-19. The sample comprised peripheral blood. The genes are TRBV7-3 and TRBJ2-2; D is unclear. The CDR3 sequence: CASSLVLTGELFF. The CDR3 bases are TGTGCCAGCAGCTTAGTTCTAACCGGGGAGCTGTTTTTT.